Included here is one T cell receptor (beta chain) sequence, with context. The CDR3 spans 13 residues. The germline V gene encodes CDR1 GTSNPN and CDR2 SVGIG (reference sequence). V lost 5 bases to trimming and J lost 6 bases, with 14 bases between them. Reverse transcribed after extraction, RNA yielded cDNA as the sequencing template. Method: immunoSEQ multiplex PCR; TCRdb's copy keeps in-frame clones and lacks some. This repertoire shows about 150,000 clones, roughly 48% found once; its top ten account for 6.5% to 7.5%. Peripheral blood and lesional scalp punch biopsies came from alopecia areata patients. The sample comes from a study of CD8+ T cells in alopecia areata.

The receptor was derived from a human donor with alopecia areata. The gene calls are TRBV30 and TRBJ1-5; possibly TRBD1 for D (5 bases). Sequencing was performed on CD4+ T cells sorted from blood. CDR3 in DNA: TGTGCCTGGGAGCGGGGGGTCGGTCAGCCCCAGCATTTT. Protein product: CAWERGVGQPQHF.